This record looks at one T cell receptor beta chain sequence and its context. Peripheral blood and lesional scalp punch biopsies were taken from alopecia areata patients. This specimen comes from a study of CD8+ T cells in alopecia areata. Study context: Among treated patients, oral tofacitinib was administered at 5 to 10 mg twice daily.

The V gene's germline CDR1 is SGHRS and CDR2 YFSETQ. V was shortened by 4 bases and J by 6 bases, with 11 bases between the two germline ends. The CDR3 length is 12 residues. In each case, RNA was isolated and then reverse transcribed into cDNA as the sequencing template. The repertoire was sequenced with immunoSEQ multiplex PCR; TCRdb's copy has only in-frame clones and lacks some. The table has some 99,000 clones, around two fifths seen once. The rearrangement links TRBV5-1 to TRBJ2-7; D assignment may be TRBD1 or TRBD2 (5 bases each). This clonotype was obtained from a human donor with alopecia areata. Sequencing was done on a sample of CD4+ T cells sorted from blood. CDR3 sequence (DNA): TGCGCCAGCAGCACGAGGGGTTCCGAGCAGTACTTC. As protein: CASSTRGSEQYF.